This T cell receptor (beta chain) was retrieved from a study of shared clonotypes between healthy human individuals. Every subset's genomic DNA went evenly onto several immunoSEQ plates. It was roughly 200 ng DNA, 25,000 to 35,000 T cell genomes, that sorted-subset replicate PCRs used. The repertoire was sequenced with immunoSEQ multiplex PCR; TCRdb's copy has only in-frame clones and lacks some. This table holds approximately 1.5 million clones, approximately 98.5% found once. Findings and caveats of the study: It was expected that sequencing depth would affect clonotype sharing among donors.

On this clone: No antigen is known for it.

V lost 4 bases to trimming and J lost 2 bases; unmatched junction nucleotides: 11. The CDR3 sequence is 17 residues long. CDR1 is SNHLY and CDR2 is FYNNEI in the germline V gene. The genes are TRBV2 and TRBJ2-3; 8 nucleotides align to TRBD1. This clonotype originated in a young man in good health. Sequencing was carried out using naive CD4+ T cells sorted from blood. The subset: CD45RA+ positively selected. The chain's CDR3 is CASSVSRRGQDTDTQYF. Written as DNA, the CDR3 is TGTGCCAGCAGTGTGAGTCGCAGGGGGCAGGACACAGATACGCAGTATTTT. Based on the CDR3 plus reference TRBV2 and TRBJ2-3, the full variable domain is EPEVTQTPSHQVTQMGQEVILRCVPISNHLYFYWYRQILGQKVEFLVSFYNNEISEKSEIFDDQFSVERPDGSNFTLKIRSTKLEDSAMYFCASSVSRRGQDTDTQYFGPGTRLTVL.